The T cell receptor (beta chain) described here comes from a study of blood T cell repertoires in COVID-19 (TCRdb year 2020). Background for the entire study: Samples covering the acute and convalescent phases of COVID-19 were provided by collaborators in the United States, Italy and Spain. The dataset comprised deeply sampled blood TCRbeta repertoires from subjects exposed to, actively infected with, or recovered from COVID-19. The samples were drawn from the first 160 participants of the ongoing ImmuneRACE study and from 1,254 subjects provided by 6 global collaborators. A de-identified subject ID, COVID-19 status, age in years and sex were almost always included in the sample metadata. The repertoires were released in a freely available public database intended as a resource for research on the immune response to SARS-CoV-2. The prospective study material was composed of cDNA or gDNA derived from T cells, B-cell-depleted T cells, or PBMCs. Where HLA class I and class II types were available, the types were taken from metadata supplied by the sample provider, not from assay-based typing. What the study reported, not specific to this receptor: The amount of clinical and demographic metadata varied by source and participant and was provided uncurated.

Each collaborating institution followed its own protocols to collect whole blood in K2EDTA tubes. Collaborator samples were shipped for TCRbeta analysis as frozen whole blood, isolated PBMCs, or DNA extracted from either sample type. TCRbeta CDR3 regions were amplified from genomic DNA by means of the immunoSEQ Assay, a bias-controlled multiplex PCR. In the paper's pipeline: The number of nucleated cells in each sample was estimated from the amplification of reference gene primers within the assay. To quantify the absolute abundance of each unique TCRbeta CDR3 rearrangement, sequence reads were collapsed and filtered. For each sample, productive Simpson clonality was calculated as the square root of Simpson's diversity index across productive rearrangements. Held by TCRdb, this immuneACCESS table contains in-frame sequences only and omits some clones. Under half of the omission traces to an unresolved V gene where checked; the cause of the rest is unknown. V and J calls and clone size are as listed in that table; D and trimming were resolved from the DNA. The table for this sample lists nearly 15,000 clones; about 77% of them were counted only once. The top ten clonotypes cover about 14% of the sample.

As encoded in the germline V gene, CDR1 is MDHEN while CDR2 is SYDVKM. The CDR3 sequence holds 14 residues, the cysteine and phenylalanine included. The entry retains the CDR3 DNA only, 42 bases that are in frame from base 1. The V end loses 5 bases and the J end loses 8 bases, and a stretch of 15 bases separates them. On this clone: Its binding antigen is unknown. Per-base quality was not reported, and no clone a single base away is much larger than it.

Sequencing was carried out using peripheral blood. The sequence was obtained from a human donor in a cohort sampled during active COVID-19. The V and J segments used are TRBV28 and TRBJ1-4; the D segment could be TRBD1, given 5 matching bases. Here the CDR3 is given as CASSLTTRGEKLFF. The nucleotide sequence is TGTGCCAGCAGTCTTACTACCCGGGGGGAAAAACTGTTTTTT.